This TCR beta chain originates from a study of a mutant IDH1 vaccine in newly diagnosed glioma. Documented time point: week 35, safety follow-up. Every vaccine dose comprised 300 ug of mutant IDH1 20-mer peptide plus topical imiquimod. Regarding this clone: Its cognate antigen is unknown.

Germline V gene lookup returns CDR1 SGHTA and CDR2 FQGNSA. The CDR3 length is 15 residues. Trimming cost V 3 bases and J 6 bases; bases outside gene matches: 10. The protocol was immunoSEQ multiplex PCR, while the TCRdb copy is restricted to in-frame clones and leaves out a portion. This sample has tens of thousands of clones; about 88% occur once, and the top ten carry about 2%. V is TRBV7-2 and J is TRBJ2-7; 8 nucleotides match TRBD2. The sample here was PBMCs, taken from a glioma patient whose treatment included an IDH1 peptide vaccine. This clonotype was obtained from a man aged 30-40 years with glioma. The CDR3 nucleotides read TGTGCCAGCAGCTTGTTAGCGGGGTATTTAGGCGAGCAGTACTTC. Translation: CASSLLAGYLGEQYF. Complete variable domain (other parts from reference TRBV7-2 and TRBJ2-7): GAGVSQSPSNKVTEKGKDVELRCDPISGHTALYWYRQSLGQGLEFLIYFQGNSAPDKSGLPSDRFSAERTGGSVSTLTIQRTQQEDSAVYLCASSLLAGYLGEQYFGPGTRLTVT.